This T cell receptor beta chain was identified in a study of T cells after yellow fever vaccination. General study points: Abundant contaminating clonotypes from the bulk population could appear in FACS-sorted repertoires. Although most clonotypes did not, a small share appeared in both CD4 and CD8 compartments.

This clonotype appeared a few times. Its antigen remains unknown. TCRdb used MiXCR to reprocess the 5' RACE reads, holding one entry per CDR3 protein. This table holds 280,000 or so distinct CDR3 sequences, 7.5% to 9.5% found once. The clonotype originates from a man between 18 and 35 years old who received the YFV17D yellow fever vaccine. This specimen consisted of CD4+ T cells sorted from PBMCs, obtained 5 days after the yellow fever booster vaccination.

The CDR3 spells CASTHRGVSYNEQFF. CDR3 bases: TGTGCCAGCACTCATCGGGGGGTTAGCTACAATGAGCAGTTCTTC. The chain combines TRBV12-3 or TRBV12-4 with TRBJ2-1; TRBD2 matches 7 bases. The CDR3 runs to 15 residues. V shed 7 bases, J shed 3 bases, and the junction held 9 bases outside the gene matches.